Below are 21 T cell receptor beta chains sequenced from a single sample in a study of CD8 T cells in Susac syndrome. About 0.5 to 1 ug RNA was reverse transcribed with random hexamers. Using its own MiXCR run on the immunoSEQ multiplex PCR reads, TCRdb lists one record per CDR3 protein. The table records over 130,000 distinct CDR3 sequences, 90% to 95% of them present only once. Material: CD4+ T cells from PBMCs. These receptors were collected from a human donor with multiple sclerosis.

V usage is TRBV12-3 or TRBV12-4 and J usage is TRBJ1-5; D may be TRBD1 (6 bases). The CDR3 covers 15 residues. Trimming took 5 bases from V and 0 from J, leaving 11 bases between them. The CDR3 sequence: CASSKQGNSNQPQHF. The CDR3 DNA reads TGTGCCAGCAGTAAACAGGGTAATAGCAATCAGCCCCAGCATTTT.

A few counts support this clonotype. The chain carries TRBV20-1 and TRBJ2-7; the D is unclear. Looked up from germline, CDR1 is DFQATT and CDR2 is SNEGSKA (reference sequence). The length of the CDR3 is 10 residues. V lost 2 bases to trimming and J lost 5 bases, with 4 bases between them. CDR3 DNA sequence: TGCAGTGCTAGAAAGGACGAGCAGTACTTC. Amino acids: CSARKDEQYF.

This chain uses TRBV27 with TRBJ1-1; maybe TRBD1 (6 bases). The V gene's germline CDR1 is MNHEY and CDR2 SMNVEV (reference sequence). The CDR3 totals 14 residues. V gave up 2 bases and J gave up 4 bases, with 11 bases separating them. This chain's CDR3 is CASSLLGGGTEAFF. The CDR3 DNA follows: TGTGCCAGCAGTTTACTCGGGGGCGGCACTGAAGCTTTCTTT.

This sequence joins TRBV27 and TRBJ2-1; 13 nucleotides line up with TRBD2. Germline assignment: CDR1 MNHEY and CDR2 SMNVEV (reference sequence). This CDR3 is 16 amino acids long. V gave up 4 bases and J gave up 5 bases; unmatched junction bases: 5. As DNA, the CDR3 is TGTGCCAGCAGTTCCCGGGGGACTAGCGGGGACAATGAGCAGTTCTTC. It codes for CASSSRGTSGDNEQFF.

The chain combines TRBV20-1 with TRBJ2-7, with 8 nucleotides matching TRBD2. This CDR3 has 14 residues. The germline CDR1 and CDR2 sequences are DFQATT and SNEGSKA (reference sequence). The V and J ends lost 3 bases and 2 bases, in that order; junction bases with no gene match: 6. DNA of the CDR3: TGCAGTGCTAGCGGGGGACTAGGCGCCTACGAGCAGTACTTC. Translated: CSASGGLGAYEQYF.

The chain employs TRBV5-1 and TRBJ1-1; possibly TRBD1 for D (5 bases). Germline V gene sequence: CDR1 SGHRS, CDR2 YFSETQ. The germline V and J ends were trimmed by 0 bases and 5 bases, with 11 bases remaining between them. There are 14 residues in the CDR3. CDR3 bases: TGCGCCAGCAGCTTGGAGGCCAGGGTTACTGAAGCTTTCTTT. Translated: CASSLEARVTEAFF.

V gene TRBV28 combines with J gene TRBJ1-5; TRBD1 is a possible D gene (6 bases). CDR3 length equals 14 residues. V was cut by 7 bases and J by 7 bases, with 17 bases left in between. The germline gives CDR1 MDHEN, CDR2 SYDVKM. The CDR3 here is CASKVPGAGQPQHF. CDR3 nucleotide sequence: TGTGCCAGCAAGGTTCCGGGGGCGGGACAGCCCCAGCATTTT. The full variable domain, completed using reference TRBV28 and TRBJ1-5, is DVKVTQSSRYLVKRTGEKVFLECVQDMDHENMFWYRQDPGLGLRLIYFSYDVKMKEKGDIPEGYSVSREKKERFSLILESASTNQTSMYLCASKVPGAGQPQHFGDGTRLSIL.

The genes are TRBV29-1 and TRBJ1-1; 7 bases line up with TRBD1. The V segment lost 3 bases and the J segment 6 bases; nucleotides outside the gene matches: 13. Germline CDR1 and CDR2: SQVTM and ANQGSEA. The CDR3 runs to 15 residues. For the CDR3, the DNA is TGCAGCGTTGACAAACGACTACAGGGGAGTCCTGAAGCTTTCTTT. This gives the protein CSVDKRLQGSPEAFF.

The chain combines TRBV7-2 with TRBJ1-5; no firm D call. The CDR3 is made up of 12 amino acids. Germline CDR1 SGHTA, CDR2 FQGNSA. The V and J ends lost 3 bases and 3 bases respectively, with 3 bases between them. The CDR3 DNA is TGTGCCAGCAGCTTTGTCAATCAGCCCCAGCATTTT. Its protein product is CASSFVNQPQHF. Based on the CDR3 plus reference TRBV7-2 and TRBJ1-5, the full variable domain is GAGVSQSPSNKVTEKGKDVELRCDPISGHTALYWYRQSLGQGLEFLIYFQGNSAPDKSGLPSDRFSAERTGGSVSTLTIQRTQQEDSAVYLCASSFVNQPQHFGDGTRLSIL.

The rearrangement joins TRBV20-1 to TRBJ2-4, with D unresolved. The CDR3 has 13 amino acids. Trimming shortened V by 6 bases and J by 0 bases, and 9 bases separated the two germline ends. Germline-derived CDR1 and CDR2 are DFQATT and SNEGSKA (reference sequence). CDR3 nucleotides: TGCAGTGCGCCAAGAGAAGCCAAAAACATTCAGTACTTC. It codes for CSAPREAKNIQYF.

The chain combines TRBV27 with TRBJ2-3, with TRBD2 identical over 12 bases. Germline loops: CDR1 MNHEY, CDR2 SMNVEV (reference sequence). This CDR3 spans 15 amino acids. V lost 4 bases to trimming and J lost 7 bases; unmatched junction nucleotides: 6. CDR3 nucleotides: TGTGCCAGCAGTTCGCTAGCGGGGGGGCCGAATACGCAGTATTTT. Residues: CASSSLAGGPNTQYF.

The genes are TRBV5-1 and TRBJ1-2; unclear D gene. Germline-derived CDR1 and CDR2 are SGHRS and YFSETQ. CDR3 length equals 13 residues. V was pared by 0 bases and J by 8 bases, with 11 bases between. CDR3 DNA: TGCGCCAGCAGCTTGGAAGCGAGGGAAGGCTACACCTTC. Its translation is CASSLEAREGYTF.

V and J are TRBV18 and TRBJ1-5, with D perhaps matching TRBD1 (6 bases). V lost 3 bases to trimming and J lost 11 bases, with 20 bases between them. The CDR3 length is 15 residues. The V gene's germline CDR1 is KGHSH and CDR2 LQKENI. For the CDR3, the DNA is TGTGCCAGCTCACCGGACAGTGTCCAAGTTCGGTCCCAGCATTTT. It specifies CASSPDSVQVRSQHF.

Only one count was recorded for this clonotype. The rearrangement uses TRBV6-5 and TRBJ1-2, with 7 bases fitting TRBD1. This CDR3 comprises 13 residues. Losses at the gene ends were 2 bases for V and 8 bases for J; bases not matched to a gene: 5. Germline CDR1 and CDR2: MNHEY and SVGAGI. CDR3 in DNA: TGTGCCAGCAGTTACACAACAGGGGTCGGCTACACCTTC. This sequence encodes CASSYTTGVGYTF.

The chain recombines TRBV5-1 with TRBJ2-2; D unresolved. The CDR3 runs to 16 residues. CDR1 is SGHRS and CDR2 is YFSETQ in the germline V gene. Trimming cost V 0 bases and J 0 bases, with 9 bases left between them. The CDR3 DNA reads TGCGCCAGCAGCTTGGATGGTTTACCGAACACCGGGGAGCTGTTTTTT. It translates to CASSLDGLPNTGELFF.

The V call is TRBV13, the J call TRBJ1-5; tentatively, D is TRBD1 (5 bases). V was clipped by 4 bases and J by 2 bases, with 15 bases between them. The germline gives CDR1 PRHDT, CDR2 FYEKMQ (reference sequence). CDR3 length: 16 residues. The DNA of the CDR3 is TGTGCCAGCAGCTCCCGCGACAGCAAGGGCAATCAGCCCCAGCATTTT. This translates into CASSSRDSKGNQPQHF.

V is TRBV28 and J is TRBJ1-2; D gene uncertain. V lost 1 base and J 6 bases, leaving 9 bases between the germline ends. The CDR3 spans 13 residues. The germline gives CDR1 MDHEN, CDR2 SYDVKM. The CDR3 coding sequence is TGTGCCAGCAGTTTATTTACGGGGAATGGCTACACCTTC. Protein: CASSLFTGNGYTF.

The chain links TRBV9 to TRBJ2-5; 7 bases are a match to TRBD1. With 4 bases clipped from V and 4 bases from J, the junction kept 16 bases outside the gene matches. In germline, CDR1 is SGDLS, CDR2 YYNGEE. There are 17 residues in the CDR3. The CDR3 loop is CASSNPGTAAPRETQYF. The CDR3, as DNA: TGTGCCAGCAGCAACCCCGGGACAGCCGCGCCACGAGAGACCCAGTACTTC.

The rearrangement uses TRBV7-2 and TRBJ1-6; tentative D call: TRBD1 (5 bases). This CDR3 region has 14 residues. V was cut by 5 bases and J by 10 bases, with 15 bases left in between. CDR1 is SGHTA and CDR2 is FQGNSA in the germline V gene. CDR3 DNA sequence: TGTGCCAGCAGCCGGGGCAGGGTAGTCTCACCCCTCCACTTT. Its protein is CASSRGRVVSPLHF.

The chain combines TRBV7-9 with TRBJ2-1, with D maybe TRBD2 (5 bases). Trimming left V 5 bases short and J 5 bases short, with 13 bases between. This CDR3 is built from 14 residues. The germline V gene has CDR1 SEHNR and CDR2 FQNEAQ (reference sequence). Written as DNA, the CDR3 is TGTGCCAGCAGCCTGAGGGAGACGCACAATGAGCAGTTCTTC. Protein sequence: CASSLRETHNEQFF.

CDR3 DNA: TGCAGCGTTGTAGGAAGGGGGGAAAACTATGGCTACACCTTC. Protein product: CSVVGRGENYGYTF. V gene TRBV29-1 combines with J gene TRBJ1-2, with a possible D match to TRBD1 (6 bases). CDR3 size: 14 residues. Trimming shortened V by 4 bases and J by 2 bases, and 14 bases separated the two germline ends. Germline CDR1 is SQVTM and CDR2 is ANQGSEA.